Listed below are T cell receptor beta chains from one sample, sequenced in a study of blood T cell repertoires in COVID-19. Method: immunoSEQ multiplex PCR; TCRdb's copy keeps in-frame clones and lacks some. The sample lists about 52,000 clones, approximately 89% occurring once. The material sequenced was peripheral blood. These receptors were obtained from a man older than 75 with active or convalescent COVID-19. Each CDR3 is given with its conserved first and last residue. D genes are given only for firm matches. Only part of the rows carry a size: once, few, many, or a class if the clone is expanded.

CDR3: CASSPQGLSSYNEQFF; DNA: TGTGCCAGCAGTCCACAGGGATTGAGCTCCTACAATGAGCAGTTCTTC; D: -; J: TRBJ2-1; size: -; V: TRBV6-4
CDR3: CASRTGYYEQYF; DNA: TGTGCCAGCAGGACAGGGTACTACGAGCAGTACTTC; D: TRBD1; J: TRBJ2-7; size: -; V: TRBV28
CDR3: CASSFPGREQYF; DNA: TGTGCCAGCAGCTTCCCCGGGAGAGAGCAGTACTTC; D: -; J: TRBJ2-7; size: -; V: TRBV5-4
CDR3: CASSSGGTDTQYF; DNA: TGTGCCAGCAGTAGCGGGGGAACAGATACGCAGTATTTT; D: TRBD2; J: TRBJ2-3; size: -; V: TRBV7-2
CDR3: CASSIQSGSLYNEQFF; DNA: TGTGCCAGTAGTATTCAGAGCGGGAGTTTATACAATGAGCAGTTCTTC; D: TRBD2; J: TRBJ2-1; size: -; V: TRBV19
CDR3: CASSLGPGSVPGELFF; DNA: TGCGCCAGCAGCTTGGGCCCGGGGAGCGTCCCCGGGGAGCTGTTTTTT; D: -; J: TRBJ2-2; size: -; V: TRBV5-1
CDR3: CASSPDRSYSPLHF; DNA: TGTGCCAGCAGTCCGGACAGGTCCTACTCACCCCTCCACTTT; D: TRBD1; J: TRBJ1-6; size: once; V: TRBV2
CDR3: CASSPQQGFTDTQYF; DNA: TGTGCCAGCAGCCCACAACAGGGCTTCACAGATACGCAGTATTTT; D: -; J: TRBJ2-3; size: -; V: TRBV7-2
CDR3: CASSLGWTETSRDTQYF; DNA: TGTGCCAGCAGCTTGGGGTGGACAGAAACGTCCCGAGATACGCAGTATTTT; D: -; J: TRBJ2-3; size: -; V: TRBV5-5
CDR3: CASSKGTSGVQETQYF; DNA: TGTGCCAGTAGTAAAGGGACTAGCGGGGTACAAGAGACCCAGTACTTC; D: TRBD2; J: TRBJ2-5; size: -; V: TRBV19
CDR3: CASRDTYEQYF; DNA: TGTGCCAGTAGGGACACCTACGAGCAGTACTTC; D: -; J: TRBJ2-7; size: -; V: TRBV19
CDR3: CASSLARGLGLGNTIYF; DNA: TGTGCCAGCAGCTTAGCGCGAGGGTTGGGTCTTGGAAACACCATATATTTT; D: -; J: TRBJ1-3; size: -; V: TRBV7-8
CDR3: CASSLDEGLKYF; DNA: TGTGCCAGCAGCTTAGACGAGGGATTGAAGTACTTC; D: -; J: TRBJ2-7; size: -; V: TRBV7-9
CDR3: CATTDRKTYEQYF; DNA: TGTGCCACCACCGACAGAAAAACCTACGAGCAGTACTTC; D: -; J: TRBJ2-7; size: -; V: TRBV24-1
CDR3: CASSLLGSLLSYEQYF; DNA: TGTGCCAGCAGTTTATTGGGCAGCCTGTTATCCTACGAGCAGTACTTC; D: -; J: TRBJ2-7; size: -; V: TRBV28
CDR3: CASSFSEWMNTEAFF; DNA: TGTGCCAGCAGCTTCTCGGAGTGGATGAACACTGAAGCTTTCTTT; D: -; J: TRBJ1-1; size: -; V: TRBV11-1
CDR3: CASSLEGATNEKLFF; DNA: TGCGCCAGCAGCTTGGAAGGGGCAACTAATGAAAAACTGTTTTTT; D: -; J: TRBJ1-4; size: -; V: TRBV5-1
CDR3: CASATLAGAPNEQFF; DNA: TGTGCCAGCGCGACCCTAGCGGGAGCCCCCAATGAGCAGTTCTTC; D: TRBD2; J: TRBJ2-1; size: few; V: TRBV11-1
CDR3: CASSAPGTYEQYF; DNA: TGTGCCAGCAGTGCTCCAGGGACCTACGAGCAGTACTTC; D: -; J: TRBJ2-7; size: -; V: TRBV6-6
CDR3: CASSLPGADTQYF; DNA: TGTGCCAGCAGCTTACCGGGGGCAGATACGCAGTATTTT; D: -; J: TRBJ2-3; size: -; V: TRBV7-9
CDR3: CASSLGTQDGELFF; DNA: TGTGCCAGCAGTTTAGGCACTCAGGACGGGGAGCTGTTTTTT; D: -; J: TRBJ2-2; size: -; V: TRBV6-2/TRBV6-3
CDR3: CASSLAAGGHSPLHF; DNA: TGCGCCAGCAGCTTGGCCGCAGGGGGCCATTCACCCCTCCACTTT; D: TRBD1; J: TRBJ1-6; size: -; V: TRBV5-1
CDR3: CASSSHPGATNEKLFF; DNA: TGTGCCAGCAGTTCACACCCAGGGGCAACTAATGAAAAACTGTTTTTT; D: -; J: TRBJ1-4; size: -; V: TRBV27
CDR3: CATSDLIRGDEQFF; DNA: TGTGCCACCAGTGATTTGATAAGGGGCGATGAGCAGTTCTTC; D: -; J: TRBJ2-1; size: -; V: TRBV24-1
CDR3: CASSQDAGQGHQPQHF; DNA: TGCGCCAGCAGCCAAGATGCGGGACAGGGACATCAGCCCCAGCATTTT; D: TRBD1; J: TRBJ1-5; size: -; V: TRBV4-1
CDR3: CASSPSTGDNEQFF; DNA: TGTGCCAGCTCACCCTCGACAGGGGACAATGAGCAGTTCTTC; D: TRBD1; J: TRBJ2-1; size: few; V: TRBV18
CDR3: CASSPGQGAGDTQYF; DNA: TGTGCCAGCAGTCCCGGACAGGGGGCGGGAGATACGCAGTATTTT; D: TRBD1; J: TRBJ2-3; size: -; V: TRBV28
CDR3: CASSPRQGATGELFF; DNA: TGTGCCAGCAGCCCGAGACAGGGGGCCACCGGGGAGCTGTTTTTT; D: TRBD1; J: TRBJ2-2; size: -; V: TRBV5-4
CDR3: CASSLAEDYEQYF; DNA: TGTGCCAGCAGCTTAGCGGAGGACTACGAGCAGTACTTC; D: -; J: TRBJ2-7; size: -; V: TRBV7-2
CDR3: CASSQDRRSYEQYF; DNA: TGTGCCAGCAGTCAGGACAGGCGCTCCTACGAGCAGTACTTC; D: TRBD1; J: TRBJ2-7; size: once; V: TRBV6-5
CDR3: CASSVGGAGFEYTF; DNA: TGTGCCAGCAGCGTAGGAGGTGCGGGTTTTGAGTACACCTTC; D: -; J: TRBJ1-2; size: -; V: TRBV9
CDR3: CASSSVLSGNTIYF; DNA: TGTGCCAGCAGTTCCGTCCTCTCTGGAAACACCATATATTTT; D: -; J: TRBJ1-3; size: -; V: TRBV6-5
CDR3: CASSPPDSSGNTIYF; DNA: TGCGCCAGCAGCCCGCCGGACAGCTCTGGAAACACCATATATTTT; D: -; J: TRBJ1-3; size: -; V: TRBV4-1
CDR3: CASSLQGIGYTF; DNA: TGCGCCAGCAGCTTACAGGGGATCGGCTACACCTTC; D: TRBD1; J: TRBJ1-2; size: once; V: TRBV5-1
CDR3: CASSQATGNEQFF; DNA: TGTGCCAGCAGTCAAGCGACGGGGAATGAGCAGTTCTTC; D: -; J: TRBJ2-1; size: -; V: TRBV28
CDR3: CASSESPADTIYF; DNA: TGTGCCAGCAGTGAATCACCGGCGGACACCATATATTTT; D: -; J: TRBJ1-3; size: -; V: TRBV25-1
CDR3: CASNSGVAGEQFF; DNA: TGTGCCAGCAATTCGGGAGTTGCAGGAGAGCAGTTCTTC; D: -; J: TRBJ2-1; size: -; V: TRBV12-3/TRBV12-4
CDR3: CASKGQIPNQPQHF; DNA: TGTGCCAGCAAAGGACAGATCCCAAATCAGCCCCAGCATTTT; D: -; J: TRBJ1-5; size: -; V: TRBV28
CDR3: CASIPGEPDQPQHF; DNA: TGCGCCAGCATTCCAGGGGAACCGGACCAGCCCCAGCATTTT; D: -; J: TRBJ1-5; size: -; V: TRBV10-1
CDR3: CASSPGTQNTGELFF; DNA: TGCGCCAGCAGCCCCGGGACTCAGAACACCGGGGAGCTGTTTTTT; D: -; J: TRBJ2-2; size: -; V: TRBV5-1
CDR3: CASSYSRTVNSPLHF; DNA: TGTGCCAGCAGTTACTCGCGGACAGTGAATTCACCCCTCCACTTT; D: -; J: TRBJ1-6; size: -; V: TRBV6-6
CDR3: CASSETGVGYTF; DNA: TGTGCCAGCAGCGAAACAGGGGTTGGCTACACCTTC; D: TRBD1; J: TRBJ1-2; size: -; V: TRBV3-1/TRBV3-2
CDR3: CASSLARVGEQFF; DNA: TGTGCCAGCAGCTTAGCCAGGGTCGGTGAGCAGTTCTTC; D: -; J: TRBJ2-1; size: -; V: TRBV13
CDR3: CASSYGGYSPLHF; DNA: TGTGCCAGCAGTTACGGCGGCTATTCACCCCTCCACTTT; D: -; J: TRBJ1-6; size: -; V: TRBV6-2/TRBV6-3
CDR3: CASSLEGVSADTQYF; DNA: TGCGCCAGCAGCTTGGAGGGGGTGAGTGCAGATACGCAGTATTTT; D: -; J: TRBJ2-3; size: -; V: TRBV5-1
CDR3: CASSPNGGDTGELFF; DNA: TGTGCCAGCAGCCCTAATGGGGGGGACACCGGGGAGCTGTTTTTT; D: TRBD2; J: TRBJ2-2; size: -; V: TRBV7-2
CDR3: CATNRQGSSYEQYF; DNA: TGTGCCACCAACAGACAGGGAAGCAGCTACGAGCAGTACTTC; D: TRBD1; J: TRBJ2-7; size: once; V: TRBV10-3
CDR3: CSPTGGGEAFF; DNA: TGCAGCCCAACCGGGGGAGGTGAAGCTTTCTTT; D: -; J: TRBJ1-1; size: -; V: TRBV29-1
CDR3: CASSRRQGEQFF; DNA: TGTGCCAGCAGCCGCCGACAGGGCGAGCAGTTCTTC; D: TRBD1; J: TRBJ2-1; size: once; V: TRBV6-5